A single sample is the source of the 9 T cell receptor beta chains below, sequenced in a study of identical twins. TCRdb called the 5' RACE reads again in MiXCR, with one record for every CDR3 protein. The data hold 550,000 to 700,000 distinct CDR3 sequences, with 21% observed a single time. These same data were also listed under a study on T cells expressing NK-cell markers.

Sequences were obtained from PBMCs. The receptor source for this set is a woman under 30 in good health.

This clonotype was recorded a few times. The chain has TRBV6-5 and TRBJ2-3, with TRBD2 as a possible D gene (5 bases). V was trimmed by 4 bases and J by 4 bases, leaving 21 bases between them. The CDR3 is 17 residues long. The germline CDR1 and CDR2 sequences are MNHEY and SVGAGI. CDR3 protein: CASSFTLPAFGADTQYF. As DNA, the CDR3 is TGTGCCAGCAGTTTTACTCTTCCCGCTTTCGGGGCAGATACGCAGTATTTT.

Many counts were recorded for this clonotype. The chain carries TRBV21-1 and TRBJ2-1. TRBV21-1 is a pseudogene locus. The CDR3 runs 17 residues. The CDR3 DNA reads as TGTGCCAGCAGCAAAGCGCTCAGTCTATGGGTTTACAATGAGCAGTTCTTC. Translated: CASSKALSLWVYNEQFF.

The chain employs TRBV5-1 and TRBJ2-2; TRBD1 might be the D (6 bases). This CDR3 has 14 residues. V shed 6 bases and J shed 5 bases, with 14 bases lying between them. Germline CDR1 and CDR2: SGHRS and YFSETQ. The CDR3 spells CASNEQGWTGELFF. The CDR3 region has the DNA TGCGCCAGCAATGAACAGGGTTGGACCGGGGAGCTGTTTTTT.

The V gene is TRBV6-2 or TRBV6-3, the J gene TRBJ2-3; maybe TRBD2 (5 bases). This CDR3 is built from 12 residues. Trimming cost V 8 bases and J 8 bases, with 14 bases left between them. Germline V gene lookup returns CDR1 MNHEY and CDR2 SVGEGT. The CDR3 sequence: CASGITAATQYF. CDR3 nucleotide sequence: TGTGCCAGCGGGATTACAGCGGCTACGCAGTATTTT.

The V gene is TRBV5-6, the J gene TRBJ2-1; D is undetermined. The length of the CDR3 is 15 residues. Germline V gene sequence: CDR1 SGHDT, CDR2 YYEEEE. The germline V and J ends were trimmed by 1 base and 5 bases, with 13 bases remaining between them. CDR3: CASSLIRRKDNEQFF. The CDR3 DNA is TGTGCCAGCAGCTTGATACGTCGAAAGGACAATGAGCAGTTCTTC.

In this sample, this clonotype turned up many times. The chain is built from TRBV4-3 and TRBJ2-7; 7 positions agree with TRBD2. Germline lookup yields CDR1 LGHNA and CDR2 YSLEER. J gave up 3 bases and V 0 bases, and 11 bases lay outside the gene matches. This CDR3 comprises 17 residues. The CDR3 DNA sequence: TGCGCCAGCAGCCAAGACCTCTTTTCTAGCGGAATCTACGAGCAGTACTTC. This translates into CASSQDLFSSGIYEQYF.

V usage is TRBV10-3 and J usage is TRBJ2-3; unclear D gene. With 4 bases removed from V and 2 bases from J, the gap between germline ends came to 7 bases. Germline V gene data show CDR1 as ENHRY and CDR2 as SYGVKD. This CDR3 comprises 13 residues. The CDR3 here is CAISVPHTDTQYF. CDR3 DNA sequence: TGTGCCATCAGTGTCCCGCACACAGATACGCAGTATTTT.

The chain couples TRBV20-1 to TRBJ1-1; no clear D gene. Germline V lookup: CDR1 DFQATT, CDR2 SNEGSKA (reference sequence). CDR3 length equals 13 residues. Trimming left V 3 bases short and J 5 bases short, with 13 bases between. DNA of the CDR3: TGCAGTGCTAGTTGGAGGAAATTGACTGAAGCTTTCTTT. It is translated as CSASWRKLTEAFF.

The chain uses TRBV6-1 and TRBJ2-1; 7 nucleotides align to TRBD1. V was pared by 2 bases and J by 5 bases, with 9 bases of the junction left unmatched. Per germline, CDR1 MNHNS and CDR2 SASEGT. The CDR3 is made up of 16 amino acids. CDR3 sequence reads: CASSEYLGTENNEQFF. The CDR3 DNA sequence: TGTGCCAGCAGTGAATACCTTGGGACAGAGAACAATGAGCAGTTCTTC.